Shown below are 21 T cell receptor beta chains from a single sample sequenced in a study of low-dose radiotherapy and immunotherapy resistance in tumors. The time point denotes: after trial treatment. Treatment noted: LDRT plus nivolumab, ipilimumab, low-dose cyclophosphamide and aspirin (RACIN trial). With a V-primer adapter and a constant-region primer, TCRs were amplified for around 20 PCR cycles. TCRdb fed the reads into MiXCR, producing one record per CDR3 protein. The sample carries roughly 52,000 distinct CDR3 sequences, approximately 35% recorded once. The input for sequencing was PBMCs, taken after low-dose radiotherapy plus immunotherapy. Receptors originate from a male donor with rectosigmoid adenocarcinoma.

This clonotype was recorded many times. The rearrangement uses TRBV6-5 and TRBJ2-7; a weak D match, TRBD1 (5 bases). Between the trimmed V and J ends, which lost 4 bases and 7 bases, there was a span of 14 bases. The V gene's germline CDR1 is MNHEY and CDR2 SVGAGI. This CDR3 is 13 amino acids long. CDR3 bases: TGTGCCAGCAGTTGGACATCCCTCGGGGAGCAGTACTTC. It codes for CASSWTSLGEQYF.

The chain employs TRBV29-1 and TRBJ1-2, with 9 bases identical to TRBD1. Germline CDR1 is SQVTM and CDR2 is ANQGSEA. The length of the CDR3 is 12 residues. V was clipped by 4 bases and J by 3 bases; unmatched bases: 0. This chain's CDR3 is CSVGTGDYGYTF. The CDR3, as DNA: TGCAGCGTTGGGACAGGGGACTATGGCTACACCTTC.

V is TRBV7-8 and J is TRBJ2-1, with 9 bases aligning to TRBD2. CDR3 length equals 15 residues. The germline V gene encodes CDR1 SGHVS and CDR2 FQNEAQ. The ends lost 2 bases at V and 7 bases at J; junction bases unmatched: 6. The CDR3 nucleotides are TGTGCCAGCAGCTTATTGCTAGCGGGGAGAAATGAGCAGTTCTTC. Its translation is CASSLLLAGRNEQFF.

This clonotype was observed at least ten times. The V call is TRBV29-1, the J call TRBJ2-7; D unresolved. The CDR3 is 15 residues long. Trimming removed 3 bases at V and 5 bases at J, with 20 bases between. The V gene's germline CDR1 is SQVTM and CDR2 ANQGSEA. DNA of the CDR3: TGCAGCGTTGAGGGATCGGCGCGTGGCCGGGACGAGCAGTACTTC. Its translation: CSVEGSARGRDEQYF.

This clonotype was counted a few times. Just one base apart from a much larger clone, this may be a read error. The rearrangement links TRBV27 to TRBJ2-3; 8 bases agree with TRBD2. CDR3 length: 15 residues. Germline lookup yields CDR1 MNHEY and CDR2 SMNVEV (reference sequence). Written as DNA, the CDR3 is TGTGCCCGCAGACTTAAGCGGGAGATTCGGGATACGCAGTATTTT. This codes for CARRLKREIRDTQYF.

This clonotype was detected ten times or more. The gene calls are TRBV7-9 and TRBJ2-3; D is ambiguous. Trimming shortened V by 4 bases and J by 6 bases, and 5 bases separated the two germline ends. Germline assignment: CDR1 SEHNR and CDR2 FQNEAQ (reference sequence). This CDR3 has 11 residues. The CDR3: CASSSEDTQYF. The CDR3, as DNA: TGTGCCAGCAGCTCCGAGGATACGCAGTATTTT.

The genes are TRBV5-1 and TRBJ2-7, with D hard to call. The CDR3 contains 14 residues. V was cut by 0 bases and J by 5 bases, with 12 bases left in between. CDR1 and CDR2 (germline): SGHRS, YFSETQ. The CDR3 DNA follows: TGCGCCAGCAGCTTGGGGGCGCCTTTCGACGAGCAGTACTTC. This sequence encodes CASSLGAPFDEQYF.

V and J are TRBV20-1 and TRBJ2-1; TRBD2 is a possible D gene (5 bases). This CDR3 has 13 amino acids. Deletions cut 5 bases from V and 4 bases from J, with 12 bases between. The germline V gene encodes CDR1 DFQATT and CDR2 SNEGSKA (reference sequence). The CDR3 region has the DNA TGCAGTGCTTGGACTTTGGCATACAATGAGCAGTTCTTC. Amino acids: CSAWTLAYNEQFF.

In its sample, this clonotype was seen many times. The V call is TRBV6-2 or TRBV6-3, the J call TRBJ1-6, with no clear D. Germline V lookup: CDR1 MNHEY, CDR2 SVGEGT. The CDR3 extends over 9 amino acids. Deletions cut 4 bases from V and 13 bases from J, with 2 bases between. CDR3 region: CASSFPLHF. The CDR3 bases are TGTGCCAGCAGTTTCCCCCTCCACTTT.

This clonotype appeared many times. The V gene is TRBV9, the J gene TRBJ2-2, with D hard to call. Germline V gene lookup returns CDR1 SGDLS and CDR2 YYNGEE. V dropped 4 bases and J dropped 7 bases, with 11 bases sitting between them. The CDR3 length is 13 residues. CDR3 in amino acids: CASSPTMGGELFF. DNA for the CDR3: TGTGCCAGCAGCCCTACGATGGGCGGGGAGCTGTTTTTT.

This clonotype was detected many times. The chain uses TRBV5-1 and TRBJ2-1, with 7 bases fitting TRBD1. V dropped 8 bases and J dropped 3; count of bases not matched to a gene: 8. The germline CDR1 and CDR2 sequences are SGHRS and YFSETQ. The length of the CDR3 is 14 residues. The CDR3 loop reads CASLRDSVYNEQFF. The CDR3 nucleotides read TGCGCCAGTCTCCGGGACAGTGTCTACAATGAGCAGTTCTTC.

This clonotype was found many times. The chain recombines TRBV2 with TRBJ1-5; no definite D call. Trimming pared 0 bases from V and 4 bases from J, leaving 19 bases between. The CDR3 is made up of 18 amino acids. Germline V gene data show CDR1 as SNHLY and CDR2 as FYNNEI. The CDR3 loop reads CASSEARLVGVGNQPQHF. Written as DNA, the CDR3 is TGTGCCAGCAGTGAAGCGCGTCTGGTGGGCGTCGGGAATCAGCCCCAGCATTTT.

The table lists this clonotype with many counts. This chain's CDR3 is CASSPQREGAGELFF. The CDR3 DNA sequence: TGTGCCAGCAGCCCCCAGAGGGAAGGGGCCGGGGAGCTGTTTTTT. V and J are TRBV9 and TRBJ2-2, with D possibly being TRBD1 or TRBD2 (5 bases each). The V gene lost 4 bases and the J gene lost 6 bases, with 16 bases spanning the gap. The length of the CDR3 is 15 residues. CDR1 and CDR2 (germline): SGDLS, YYNGEE.

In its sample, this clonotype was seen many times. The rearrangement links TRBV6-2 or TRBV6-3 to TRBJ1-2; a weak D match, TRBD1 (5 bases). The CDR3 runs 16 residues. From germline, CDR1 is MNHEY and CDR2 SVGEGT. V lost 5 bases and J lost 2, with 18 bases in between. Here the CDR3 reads CASSPTRASGNYGYTF. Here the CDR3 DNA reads TGTGCCAGCAGTCCCACGAGGGCTTCAGGGAACTATGGCTACACCTTC.

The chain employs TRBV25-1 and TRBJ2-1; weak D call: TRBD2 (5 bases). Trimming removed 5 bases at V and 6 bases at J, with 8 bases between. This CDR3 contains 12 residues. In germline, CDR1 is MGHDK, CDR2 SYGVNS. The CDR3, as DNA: TGTGCCAGCAGTCGGGGATTCAATGAGCAGTTCTTC. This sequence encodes CASSRGFNEQFF.

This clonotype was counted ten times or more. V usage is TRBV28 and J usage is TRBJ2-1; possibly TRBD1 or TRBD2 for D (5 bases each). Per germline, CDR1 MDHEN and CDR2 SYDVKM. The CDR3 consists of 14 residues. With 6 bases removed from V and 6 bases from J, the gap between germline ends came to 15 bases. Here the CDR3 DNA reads TGTGCCAGCAGACTCATGCAGGGACGCAATGAGCAGTTCTTC. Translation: CASRLMQGRNEQFF.

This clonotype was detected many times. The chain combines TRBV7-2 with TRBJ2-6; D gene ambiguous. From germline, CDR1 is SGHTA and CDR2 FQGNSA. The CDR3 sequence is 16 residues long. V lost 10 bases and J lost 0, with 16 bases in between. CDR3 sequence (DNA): TGTGCCACCTCCGACGGGCGGAACTCTGGGGCCAACGTCCTGACTTTC. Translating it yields CATSDGRNSGANVLTF.

The CDR3 DNA reads TGCGCCAGCAGCTCCCGTGTTGGGGGAGGCTACGAGCAGTACTTC. This codes for CASSSRVGGGYEQYF. The genes are TRBV5-1 and TRBJ2-7; D perhaps matches TRBD2 (6 bases). This CDR3 spans 15 amino acids. Germline V gene lookup returns CDR1 SGHRS and CDR2 YFSETQ. Trimming took 3 bases from V and 3 from J, leaving 16 bases between them.

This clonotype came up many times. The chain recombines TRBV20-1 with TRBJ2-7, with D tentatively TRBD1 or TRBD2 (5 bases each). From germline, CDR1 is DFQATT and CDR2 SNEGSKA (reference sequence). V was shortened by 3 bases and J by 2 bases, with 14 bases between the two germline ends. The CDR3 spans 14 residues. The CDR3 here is CSARGRMWTYEQYF. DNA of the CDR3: TGCAGTGCTAGGGGACGAATGTGGACCTACGAGCAGTACTTC.

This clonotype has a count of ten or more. The DNA of the CDR3 is TGCAGTGCTAGAGATCAGCAAGGCCAAGAGACCCAGTACTTC. Protein: CSARDQQGQETQYF. The chain carries TRBV20-1 and TRBJ2-5; D ambiguous. This CDR3 is built from 14 residues. Germline CDR1 and CDR2: DFQATT and SNEGSKA (reference sequence). V shed 0 bases and J shed 1 base, with 9 bases lying between them.

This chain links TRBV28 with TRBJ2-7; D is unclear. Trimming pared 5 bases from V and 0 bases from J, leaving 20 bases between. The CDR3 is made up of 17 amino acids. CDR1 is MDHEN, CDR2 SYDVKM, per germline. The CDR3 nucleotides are TGTGCCAGCAGTGTTAGGGATGGGCAGATTAGCTCCTACGAGCAGTACTTC. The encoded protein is CASSVRDGQISSYEQYF.